These 13 T cell receptor beta chains were all obtained from the same sample, sequenced in a study of blood T cell repertoires in COVID-19. Clones were read by immunoSEQ multiplex PCR, and TCRdb kept only the in-frame ones, dropping some. The sample contains about 200,000 clones, about 91% of which appear only once. Sequenced material: peripheral blood. The receptors stem from a woman in her forties with acute or convalescent COVID-19.

CDR3 sequence reads: CASSLGLGTGFAGANVLTF. The CDR3 region has the DNA TGTGCCAGCAGCTTGGGTTTAGGGACAGGGTTCGCTGGGGCCAACGTCCTGACTTTC. V gene TRBV5-6 combines with J gene TRBJ2-6, with 9 bases fitting TRBD1. Germline V gives CDR1 SGHDT, CDR2 YYEEEE. The CDR3 contains 19 residues. With 0 bases clipped from V and 2 bases from J, the junction kept 9 bases outside the gene matches.

V gene TRBV5-4 combines with J gene TRBJ1-2; no clear D gene. This CDR3 is built from 14 residues. Trimming shortened V by 0 bases and J by 4 bases, and 10 bases separated the two germline ends. Germline values: CDR1 SGHNT, CDR2 YYREEE (reference sequence). CDR3 in amino acids: CASSLAWAGYGYTF. The CDR3, as DNA: TGTGCCAGCAGCTTGGCCTGGGCAGGCTATGGCTACACCTTC.

The rearrangement links TRBV3-1 (or the pseudogene TRBV3-2) to TRBJ2-3, with 13 positions matching TRBD2. The germline CDR1 and CDR2 sequences are LGHDT and YNNKEL (reference sequence). Germline trimming cut 3 bases from V and 2 bases from J; bases unmatched to any gene: 2. The length of the CDR3 is 16 residues. Here the CDR3 DNA reads TGTGCCAGCAGCCAGACTAGCGGGGGGCACACAGATACGCAGTATTTT. Its translation is CASSQTSGGHTDTQYF.

V and J are TRBV24-1 and TRBJ1-1; D unclear. From germline, CDR1 is KGHDR and CDR2 SFDVKD. The CDR3 sequence is 12 residues long. V gave up 0 bases and J gave up 8 bases, with 6 bases separating them. The CDR3 here is CATSDLDGEAFF. The CDR3 DNA follows: TGTGCCACCAGTGATTTGGACGGGGAAGCTTTCTTT.

This clone was seen just once. V usage is TRBV24-1 and J usage is TRBJ1-5, with TRBD1 matching over 10 bases. Germline V CDR1 and CDR2: KGHDR, SFDVKD. Unmatched junction bases numbered 4, after V lost 4 bases and J lost 5 bases. The CDR3 runs to 15 residues. In nucleotides, the CDR3 is TGTGCCACCAGTGAAGGGACAGGGGCGTATCAGCCCCAGCATTTT. Its translation is CATSEGTGAYQPQHF.

V and J are TRBV10-3 and TRBJ2-5, with 10 bases lining up with TRBD1. CDR3 length: 15 residues. V gave up 3 bases and J gave up 5 bases; unmatched junction bases: 6. Germline CDR1 reads ENHRY; CDR2 reads SYGVKD. Here the CDR3 reads CAISDSTGGDETQYF. DNA of the CDR3: TGTGCCATCAGTGATTCGACAGGGGGCGATGAGACCCAGTACTTC.

The chain uses TRBV2 and TRBJ2-1, with 10 bases fitting TRBD2. The CDR3 consists of 15 residues. Germline V gene sequence: CDR1 SNHLY, CDR2 FYNNEI. V lost 3 bases, J lost 5 bases, and 4 bases stayed unmatched. CDR3 in amino acids: CASSDSGGSNNEQFF. CDR3 DNA sequence: TGTGCCAGCAGTGATAGCGGGGGGTCGAACAATGAGCAGTTCTTC.

Only one count was recorded for this clone. The rearrangement joins TRBV7-8 to TRBJ2-1; D call uncertain. Germline CDR1 and CDR2: SGHVS and FQNEAQ. The CDR3 is 15 amino acids. V shed 5 bases and J shed 0 bases, with 11 bases lying between them. CDR3 protein: CASSNLLSSYNEQFF. DNA for the CDR3: TGTGCCAGCAGCAACCTTCTTAGCTCCTACAATGAGCAGTTCTTC.

This chain connects TRBV5-1 to TRBJ1-2, with D maybe TRBD1 (6 bases). The CDR3 spans 15 residues. CDR1 and CDR2 from the germline V gene are SGHRS and YFSETQ. The V gene lost 2 bases and the J gene lost 4 bases, with 15 bases spanning the gap. CDR3 sequence (DNA): TGCGCCAGCAGCTTATCAGGGGAAGGAGGCTATGGCTACACCTTC. As protein: CASSLSGEGGYGYTF.

The rearrangement joins TRBV6-6 to TRBJ1-5; 11 bases are a match to TRBD1. V lost 6 bases and J lost 1; bases outside the gene matches: 5. This CDR3 has 16 residues. In germline, CDR1 is MNHNY, CDR2 SVGAGI (reference sequence). The DNA for the CDR3 is TGTGCCAGCAGGCCCGGACAGGGGGCGAGCAATCAGCCCCAGCATTTT. Translated: CASRPGQGASNQPQHF.

The J gene is TRBJ1-1, the V gene TRBV6-5, with unresolved D. The CDR3 sequence is 11 residues long. V was trimmed by 11 bases and J by 4 bases, leaving 11 bases between them. Germline V CDR1 and CDR2: MNHEY, SVGAGI. CDR3 DNA sequence: TGTGCCGCTTTCAGTGGCACTGAAGCTTTCTTT. This sequence encodes CAAFSGTEAFF.

Only a few counts were recorded for this clone. V is TRBV7-6 and J is TRBJ2-3, with 9 bases identical to TRBD1. The CDR3 runs to 15 residues. The trim removed 3 bases at V and 2 bases at J, leaving 3 bases unmatched. CDR1 is SGHVS and CDR2 is FNYEAQ in the germline V gene. Here the CDR3 reads CASSFGTGITDTQYF. Here the CDR3 DNA reads TGTGCCAGCAGCTTCGGGACAGGGATCACAGATACGCAGTATTTT.

The chain couples TRBV7-2 to TRBJ1-1, with TRBD1 matching 9 bases. The germline gives CDR1 SGHTA, CDR2 FQGNSA. Losses at the gene ends were 4 bases for V and 11 bases for J; bases not matched to a gene: 5. The CDR3 sequence is 12 residues long. The CDR3 sequence: CASSSQGASAFF. The CDR3 coding sequence is TGTGCCAGCAGCTCACAGGGGGCATCGGCTTTCTTT.